This T cell receptor (beta chain) stems from a study of a mutant IDH1 vaccine in newly diagnosed glioma. Clones were read by immunoSEQ multiplex PCR, and TCRdb kept only the in-frame ones, dropping some. In the table there are fewer than 45,000 clones, more than 85% of which are singletons. In this sample, this clone turned up once. Its antigen is unknown. This CDR3 comprises 15 residues. Germline values: CDR1 MNHNY, CDR2 SVGAGI (reference sequence). Trimming at V came to 4 bases and at J to 9 bases, leaving 4 bases not matched to a gene. Noted time point: week 23, last vaccination. Every single dose of the vaccine, 300 ug of mutant IDH1 20-mer peptide, came with topical imiquimod.

The material was PBMCs, obtained from a glioma patient whose treatment included an IDH1 peptide vaccine. V and J are TRBV6-6 and TRBJ2-1; TRBD2 aligns across 15 bases. This receptor was taken from a man in his forties or fifties with glioma. The CDR3: CASSSRTSGRGEQFF. The CDR3 DNA sequence: TGTGCCAGCAGTTCCCGGACTAGCGGGAGGGGTGAGCAGTTCTTC.